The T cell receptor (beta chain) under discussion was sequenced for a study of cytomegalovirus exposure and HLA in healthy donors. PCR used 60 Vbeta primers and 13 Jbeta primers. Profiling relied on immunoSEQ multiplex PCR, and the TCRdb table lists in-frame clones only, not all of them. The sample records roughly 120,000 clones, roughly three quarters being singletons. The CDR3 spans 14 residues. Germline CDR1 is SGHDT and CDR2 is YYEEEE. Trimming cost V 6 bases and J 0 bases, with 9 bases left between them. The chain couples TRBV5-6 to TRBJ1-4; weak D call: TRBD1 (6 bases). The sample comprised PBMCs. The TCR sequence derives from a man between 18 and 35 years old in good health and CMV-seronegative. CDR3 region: CASTDSATNEKLFF. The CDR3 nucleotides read TGTGCCAGCACGGACAGTGCAACTAATGAAAAACTGTTTTTT.